The 26 T cell receptor beta chains given below trace back to one sample, sequenced in a study of shared clonotypes between healthy human individuals. The assay was immunoSEQ multiplex PCR, and TCRdb's table has in-frame clones only and misses some. The sample comprises 450,000 to 500,000 clones, roughly 80% of which are singletons, and more than 9.5% rests with the top ten. The source material was PBMCs. These receptors all come from a woman aged 40 to 50 in good health. Some clones in this sample may be carry-over from other donors' samples.

In the case of this clone: One end of the junction varies from germline; a read error may be responsible. This chain uses TRBV7-8 with TRBJ2-3; D is unclear. The CDR3 has 12 amino acids. Per germline, CDR1 SGHVS and CDR2 FQNEAQ. The CDR3 coding sequence is TGTGCCAGCAGCTTAGTTCTGGGCCCCGGGCGATTT. It specifies CASSLVLGPGRF.

The rearrangement links TRBV28 to TRBJ2-1; D might be TRBD2 (6 bases). Germline values: CDR1 MDHEN, CDR2 SYDVKM. There are 15 residues in the CDR3. V was pared by 4 bases and J by 6 bases, with 16 bases between. The CDR3 nucleotides are TGTGCCAGCAGTTACGCTCCCGGAGGGACCAATGAGCAGTTCTTC. Amino acids: CASSYAPGGTNEQFF.

In its sample, this clone was seen once. The chain couples TRBV4-1 to TRBJ2-7; D gene unclear. The length of the CDR3 is 13 residues. V was cut by 1 base and J by 2 bases, with 6 bases left in between. Germline CDR1 reads MGHRA; CDR2 reads YSYEKL. The CDR3 nucleotides read TGCGCCAGCAGCCAAGCACCGGCCTACGAGCAGTACTTC. It encodes CASSQAPAYEQYF.

With respect to this clone: A single base separates this from a much larger clone, so it may be a read error. The rearrangement uses TRBV9 and TRBJ2-7; possibly TRBD1 for D (6 bases). The CDR3 consists of 16 residues. Germline CDR1 SGDLS, CDR2 YYNGEE. The V end was cut by 4 bases, the J end by 3 bases, with 20 bases between. CDR3 nucleotides: TGTGCCAGCAGCCCAGAGCCGGGACATTTTTACTACGAGCAGTACTTC. It translates to CASSPEPGHFYYEQYF.

J is TRBJ1-4 and V is TRBV27; D possibly corresponds to TRBD1 (5 bases). Germline V CDR1 and CDR2: MNHEY, SMNVEV (reference sequence). The CDR3 extends over 16 amino acids. The V end was cut by 4 bases, the J end by 3 bases, with 15 bases between. CDR3 coding DNA: TGTGCCAGCAGTTGGGGAAGGGGTGCTGCTAATGAAAAACTGTTTTTT. Translated, it gives CASSWGRGAANEKLFF.

V is TRBV7-9 and J is TRBJ1-1; TRBD1 might be the D (6 bases). Germline CDR1 and CDR2: SEHNR and FQNEAQ (reference sequence). Trimming cost V 5 bases and J 4 bases, with 20 bases left between them. The CDR3 has 16 residues. The CDR3 reads CASSTRGETRSTEAFF. The CDR3 DNA reads TGTGCCAGCAGCACAAGGGGGGAGACGAGGAGCACTGAAGCTTTCTTT.

The V and J genes are TRBV5-4 and TRBJ1-1, with 9 bases aligning to TRBD1. Looked up from germline, CDR1 is SGHNT and CDR2 is YYREEE (reference sequence). The CDR3 spans 15 residues. The V and J ends lost 6 bases and 4 bases, in that order; junction bases with no gene match: 10. The CDR3 sequence is CASTPQGQGFTEAFF. The CDR3 DNA reads as TGTGCCAGCACACCACAGGGACAGGGATTCACTGAAGCTTTCTTT. Combining the CDR3 with reference TRBV5-4 and TRBJ1-1 gives the whole variable domain ETGVTQSPTHLIKTRGQQVTLRCSSQSGHNTVSWYQQALGQGPQFIFQYYREEENGRGNFPPRFSGLQFPNYSSELNVNALELDDSALYLCASTPQGQGFTEAFFGQGTRLTVV.

DNA for the CDR3: TGTGCCAGCAGCTTAGGGCCGGCCTCCTACGAGCAGTACTTC. The encoded protein is CASSLGPASYEQYF. The rearrangement links TRBV7-2 to TRBJ2-7; no reliable D call. CDR1 is SGHTA and CDR2 is FQGNSA in the germline V gene. This CDR3 has 14 amino acids. V lost 1 base and J lost 0, with 7 bases in between.

The J gene is TRBJ1-4, the V gene TRBV10-3; D is unresolved. Trimming took 4 bases from V and 4 from J, leaving 7 bases between them. Germline V lookup: CDR1 ENHRY, CDR2 SYGVKD. The CDR3 loop spans 13 amino acids. The CDR3 coding sequence is TGTGCCATCAGTGGAGGGTATAATGAAAAACTGTTTTTT. Translation gives CAISGGYNEKLFF.

CDR3: CASSPITGQGLLNTEAFF. The DNA for the CDR3 is TGTGCCAGCTCACCTATAACGGGGCAGGGTCTTTTGAACACTGAAGCTTTCTTT. The rearrangement joins TRBV18 to TRBJ1-1, with D maybe TRBD1 (5 bases). Germline V gene lookup returns CDR1 KGHSH and CDR2 LQKENI. V was shortened by 3 bases and J by 0 bases, with 20 bases between the two germline ends. This CDR3 is 18 amino acids long.

CDR3 region: CASSLGERVTGELFF. Here the CDR3 DNA reads TGTGCCAGCAGCTTGGGGGAGCGGGTCACCGGGGAGCTGTTTTTT. The chain links TRBV5-4 to TRBJ2-2, with D tentatively TRBD2 (6 bases). Trimming left V 0 bases short and J 4 bases short, with 10 bases between. CDR3 length: 15 amino acids. Germline V CDR1 and CDR2: SGHNT, YYREEE (reference sequence).

Comments on this clone: A far more abundant clone sits one base away, making this likely a read error. The chain links TRBV30 to TRBJ1-5; a weak D match, TRBD1 (6 bases). This CDR3 region has 16 residues. Germline CDR1 GTSNPN, CDR2 SVGIG (reference sequence). CDR3 protein: CAWSVGGDYSNQPQNF. As DNA, the CDR3 is TGTGCCTGGAGTGTAGGGGGTGACTATAGCAATCAGCCCCAGAATTTT. The whole variable domain, filled in from reference TRBV30 and TRBJ1-5, reads SQTIHQWPATLVQPVGSPLSLECTVEGTSNPNLYWYRQAAGRGLQLLFYSVGIGQISSEVPQNLSASRPQDRQFILSSKKLLLSDSGFYLCAWSVGGDYSNQPQNFGDGTRLSIL.

This clone appeared a single time. The J gene is TRBJ2-5, the V gene TRBV11-3; D gene ambiguous. The V and J ends lost 3 bases and 7 bases respectively, with 12 bases between them. This CDR3 region has 13 residues. The germline V gene has CDR1 SGHNT and CDR2 YENEEA. The CDR3 here is CASSLNGVATQYF. The CDR3 nucleotides read TGTGCCAGCAGCTTGAACGGCGTCGCGACCCAGTACTTC. Looking up the rest from reference TRBV11-3 and TRBJ2-5 gives the full variable domain: EAGVVQSPRYKIIEKKQPVAFWCNPISGHNTLYWYLQNLGQGPELLIRYENEEAVDDSQLPKDRFSAERLKGVDSTLKIQPAELGDSAVYLCASSLNGVATQYFGPGTRLLVL.

The chain combines TRBV5-1 with TRBJ2-7; possible D gene TRBD2, 6 bases. Trimming removed 4 bases from V and 4 bases from J, with 21 bases in between. CDR3 length: 16 amino acids. Germline CDR1 SGHRS, CDR2 YFSETQ. This CDR3 reads CASSPQASSELYEQYF. The CDR3 DNA sequence: TGCGCCAGCAGCCCCCAGGCCTCTAGCGAGTTATACGAGCAGTACTTC.

V is TRBV2 and J is TRBJ2-7; the D call may be TRBD1 or TRBD2 (5 bases each). The germline V gene encodes CDR1 SNHLY and CDR2 FYNNEI. This CDR3 spans 15 amino acids. V lost 8 bases to trimming and J lost 5 bases, with 22 bases between them. The chain's CDR3 is CASHGTYGGFHEQYF. CDR3 nucleotide sequence: TGTGCCAGCCACGGGACGTATGGGGGATTCCACGAGCAGTACTTC.

This clone was observed a handful of times. The J gene is TRBJ2-5, the V gene TRBV21-1; TRBD1 reflects the table's D call only, with no check against the DNA. TRBV21-1 is recorded as a pseudogene. The CDR3 has 13 residues. The DNA of the CDR3 is TGTGCCAGCAGCAGGGACAGGGAAGAGACCCAGTACTTC. Its translation: CASSRDREETQYF.

This clone came up once. The chain joins TRBV7-7 to TRBJ2-2; a possible D gene is TRBD1 (6 bases). Trimming took off 4 bases at V and 5 bases at J, with 17 bases between the two ends. This CDR3 region has 16 residues. Germline lookup yields CDR1 SSHAT and CDR2 FNYEAQ (reference sequence). The CDR3 region has the DNA TGTGCCAGCAGCTCGGAGGCAGGGGAGAGGACCGGGGAGCTGTTTTTT. Encoded protein: CASSSEAGERTGELFF. Full variable domain (rest looked up from reference TRBV7-7 and TRBJ2-2): GAGVSQSPRYKVTKRGQDVTLRCDPISSHATLYWYQQALGQGPEFLTYFNYEAQPDKSGLPSDRFSAERPEGSISTLTIQRTEQRDSAMYRCASSSEAGERTGELFFGEGSRLTVL.

This clone has a count of ten or more. V and J are TRBV7-2 and TRBJ2-3; D is unclear. The V end lost 5 bases, the J end lost 6 bases, and 15 bases lay between the germline ends. This CDR3 has 14 amino acids. Germline assignment: CDR1 SGHTA and CDR2 FQGNSA. The CDR3 bases are TGTGCCAGCAGCCCCCCAAACCTCGGGGATACGCAGTATTTT. It codes for CASSPPNLGDTQYF. The complete variable domain, with remaining parts taken from reference TRBV7-2 and TRBJ2-3, reads GAGVSQSPSNKVTEKGKDVELRCDPISGHTALYWYRQSLGQGLEFLIYFQGNSAPDKSGLPSDRFSAERTGGSVSTLTIQRTQQEDSAVYLCASSPPNLGDTQYFGPGTRLTVL.

The rearrangement uses TRBV10-3 and TRBJ2-3; no firm D call. CDR1 and CDR2 (germline): ENHRY, SYGVKD. V dropped 7 bases and J dropped 4 bases, with 12 bases sitting between them. This CDR3 region has 13 residues. As DNA, the CDR3 is TGTGCCATCAACGGTGAGGTGGCAGATACGCAGTATTTT. Protein product: CAINGEVADTQYF.

The chain couples TRBV5-1 to TRBJ1-2; tentatively, D is TRBD1 (6 bases). With 4 bases removed from V and 1 base from J, the gap between germline ends came to 11 bases. The CDR3 runs 14 residues. Germline CDR1 SGHRS, CDR2 YFSETQ. CDR3 region: CASSPDSFNYGYTF. For the CDR3, the DNA is TGCGCCAGCAGCCCGGACAGCTTTAACTATGGCTACACCTTC.

This chain connects TRBV5-4 to TRBJ2-1; 9 nucleotides align to TRBD2. Germline lookup yields CDR1 SGHNT and CDR2 YYREEE (reference sequence). Trimming cost V 4 bases and J 4 bases; bases outside gene matches: 9. The CDR3 runs 16 residues. The CDR3 DNA sequence: TGTGCCAGCAGCCCTCCGCTAGCGGGAAGTTACAATGAGCAGTTCTTC. Amino acids: CASSPPLAGSYNEQFF. The entire variable domain, with the rest obtained from reference TRBV5-4 and TRBJ2-1, is as follows: ETGVTQSPTHLIKTRGQQVTLRCSSQSGHNTVSWYQQALGQGPQFIFQYYREEENGRGNFPPRFSGLQFPNYSSELNVNALELDDSALYLCASSPPLAGSYNEQFFGPGTRLTVL.

This chain uses TRBV5-4 with TRBJ1-4; D is uncertain. V was cut by 3 bases and J by 8 bases, with 14 bases left in between. This CDR3 comprises 14 residues. The germline CDR1 and CDR2 sequences are SGHNT and YYREEE (reference sequence). The CDR3 is CASSSRHRREKLFF. The CDR3 coding sequence is TGTGCCAGCAGCTCCCGACATAGGAGAGAAAAACTGTTTTTT.

J is TRBJ2-1 and V is TRBV11-2; D gene uncertain. The length of the CDR3 is 12 residues. The V end was cut by 0 bases, the J end by 7 bases, with 4 bases between. CDR1 is SGHAT, CDR2 FQNNGV, per germline. The CDR3 protein is CASSLDWNEQFF. The DNA of the CDR3 is TGTGCCAGCAGCTTAGATTGGAATGAGCAGTTCTTC.

The J gene is TRBJ2-3, the V gene TRBV5-1; D tentatively reads TRBD1 or TRBD2 (5 bases each). The germline V gene has CDR1 SGHRS and CDR2 YFSETQ. The V and J ends lost 0 bases and 6 bases respectively, with 14 bases between them. CDR3 length equals 15 residues. The CDR3 spells CASSLANWDDDTQYF. CDR3 coding DNA: TGCGCCAGCAGCTTGGCTAACTGGGACGACGATACGCAGTATTTT.

With respect to this clone: Other DNA sequences within the sample encode an identical CDR3. This sequence joins TRBV20-1 and TRBJ2-7; D may be TRBD1 or TRBD2 (5 bases each). Germline V CDR1 and CDR2: DFQATT, SNEGSKA (reference sequence). Trimming shortened V by 4 bases and J by 3 bases, and 7 bases separated the two germline ends. The CDR3 spans 11 residues. CDR3 amino acids: CSATGSYEQYF. The CDR3 DNA reads as TGCAGTGCTACAGGGAGCTACGAGCAGTACTTC.

The gene calls are TRBV15 and TRBJ2-7; 7 nucleotides align to TRBD1. The germline gives CDR1 LNHNV, CDR2 YYDKDF (reference sequence). The CDR3 contains 13 residues. With V trimmed by 4 bases and J by 1 base, 1 base remained unmatched. The DNA for the CDR3 is TGTGCCACCAGCAAGGACAGGTCCTACGAGCAGTACTTC. Translated: CATSKDRSYEQYF.